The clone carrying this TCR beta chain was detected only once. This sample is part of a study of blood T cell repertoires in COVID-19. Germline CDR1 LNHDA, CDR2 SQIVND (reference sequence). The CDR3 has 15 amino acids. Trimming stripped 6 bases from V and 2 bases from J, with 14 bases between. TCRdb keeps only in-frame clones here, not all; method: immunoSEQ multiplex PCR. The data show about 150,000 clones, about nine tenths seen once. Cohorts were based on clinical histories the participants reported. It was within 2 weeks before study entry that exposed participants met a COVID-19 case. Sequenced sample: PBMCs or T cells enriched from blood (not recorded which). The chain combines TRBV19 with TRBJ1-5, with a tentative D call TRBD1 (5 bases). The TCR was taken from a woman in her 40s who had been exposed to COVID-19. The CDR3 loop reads CASRSRPGGNQPQHF. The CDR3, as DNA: TGTGCCAGTAGGAGCCGACCGGGGGGCAATCAGCCCCAGCATTTT.